This TCR beta chain is from a study of T cells after yellow fever vaccination (dated by TCRdb to between 2018 and 2020). In terms of the full investigation: The SMART-Seq v4 Ultra Low Input RNA kit was used to prepare libraries from fractions with low cell numbers. To follow T-cell clones before and after both primary and booster YFV17D yellow fever vaccination, bulk TCR alpha and beta repertoires underwent longitudinal sequencing. Two healthy male donors, one aged 18 to 29 and one aged 30 to 40 years, made up the cohort. Blood samples were taken at several timepoints before and after primary and secondary immunization, and bulk PBMC replicates and cell subsets were isolated.

The treatment or condition label, as the study defines it: live attenuated yellow fever vaccine strain. PBMCs were isolated from peripheral blood using a standard Ficoll-Paque protocol. CD4 and CD8 T-cell fractions were isolated with Dynabeads CD4 and CD8 positive selection kits. TriZol was used to extract RNA from bulk PBMCs, CD4 and CD8 fractions, and dextramer-positive and dextramer-negative fractions. TCR cDNA was made using 5'RACE template switching, a step that added a universal primer site and unique molecular identifiers. Priming for cDNA synthesis came from both the TCR alpha and TCR beta constant segments. Library amplification involved two PCR steps, and the second step added sample barcodes and sequencing adapters. Libraries were sequenced on Illumina HiSeq 2500 (2x100 bp) or NovaSeq (2x150 bp). In the original analysis: Demultiplexing of reads and collapsing into UMI consensus sequences were performed with MIGEC, and V(D)J alignment was carried out with MiXCR. Vaccine-responding clonotypes were defined with edgeR using replicate PBMC samples, requiring FDR below 0.01 and a log2 fold change above 5 up to day 15. Each bulk clonotype was labeled CD4 or CD8 based on which sequenced repertoire, CD4 or CD8, contained the clonotype at higher abundance. TCRdb took the public reads, trimmed them with fastp at Q25, ran MiXCR for clone calling and kept in-frame beta chains. Duplicate CDR3 protein sequences are folded into a single record with the most common DNA and genes. For this entry, the V and J calls and clone size follow TCRdb and not the study's own pipeline. The sample table holds about 160,000 distinct CDR3 sequences, of which approximately 6.7% were seen once. The ten largest clones take up approximately 2.4% of the sample.

This clonotype was recorded at least ten times. Its target antigen remains unknown. The sample holds no much larger clone one base away, and base qualities are not on file. What the study reported, not specific to this receptor: Because the study included only a couple of donors, the extent to which the findings can be generalized is limited. Compared with the primary T-cell response, the secondary T-cell response was weaker but faster, peaking on day 5 rather than day 15. After the booster, most clones that had expanded after primary vaccination were detected again (approximately 97% of CD4 and around nine tenths of CD8), suggesting broad maintenance of memory. Computational filtering was required because FACS-sorted repertoires could contain abundant contaminating clonotypes from the bulk population. A small share of clonotypes was detected in both CD4 and CD8 compartments, with the overlap likely arising from convergent recombination.

Measured from the cysteine to the phenylalanine, the CDR3 is 15 residues long. Just the 45-base CDR3 DNA is kept, in frame starting at base 1. Trimming leaves V shorter by 1 base and J shorter by 4 bases, with the junction holding 3 bases beyond the gene matches. The sequencing here drew on CD4+ T cells sorted from PBMCs, taken 4 to 5 days after the first yellow fever vaccination. The chain employs TRBV12-3 or TRBV12-4 and TRBJ2-3; 9 bases in between match TRBD1. The TCR sequence derives from a man aged 18 to 29 who received the YFV17D yellow fever vaccine. For the CDR3, the sequence is CASSLGDREADTQYF. The DNA reads as follows: TGTGCCAGCAGTTTAGGGGACAGGGAAGCAGATACGCAGTATTTT.